The TCR beta chain described here comes from a study of shared clonotypes between healthy human individuals. Whole-study results and caveats: Shared clonotypes: about 5.3% naive CD4, 3.5% to 4% naive CD8, around 2.4% memory CD4, 0.4% memory CD8.

V lost 4 bases and J lost 5, with 15 bases in between. Germline values: CDR1 SGHNT, CDR2 YYREEE (reference sequence). The CDR3 is 14 amino acids. Subsets obtained from CD4+ cells comprised CD45RA+ naive and CD45RA-negative memory cells. As for this clone: The antigen is unknown.

Assay: immunoSEQ multiplex PCR; the TCRdb copy retains only in-frame clones and omits some. The table shows 2,100,000 or so clones, with 90% to 96% occurring only once. Sequencing was done on a sample of naive CD4+ T cells sorted from blood. Regarding subset: CD45RA+ positively selected. The sequence was obtained from a man between 18 and 29 years old in good health. The chain recombines TRBV5-4 with TRBJ1-1; no definite D call. The chain's CDR3 is CASSVETTRTEAFF. CDR3 sequence (DNA): TGTGCCAGCAGCGTGGAAACGACGAGGACTGAAGCTTTCTTT.